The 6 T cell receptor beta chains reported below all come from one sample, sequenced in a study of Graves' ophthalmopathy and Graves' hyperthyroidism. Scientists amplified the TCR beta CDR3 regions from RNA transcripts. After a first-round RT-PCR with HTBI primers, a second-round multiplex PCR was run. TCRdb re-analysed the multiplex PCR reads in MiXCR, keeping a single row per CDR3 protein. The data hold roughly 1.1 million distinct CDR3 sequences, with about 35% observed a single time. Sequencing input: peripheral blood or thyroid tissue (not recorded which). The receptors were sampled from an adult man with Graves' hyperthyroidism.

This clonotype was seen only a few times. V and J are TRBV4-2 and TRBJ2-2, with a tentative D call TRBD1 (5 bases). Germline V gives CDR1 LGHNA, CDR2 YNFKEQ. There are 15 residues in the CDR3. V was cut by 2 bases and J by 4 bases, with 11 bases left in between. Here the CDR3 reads CASSQHDSVTGELFF. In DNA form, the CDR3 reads TGTGCCAGCAGCCAACACGACAGTGTCACCGGGGAGCTGTTTTTT.

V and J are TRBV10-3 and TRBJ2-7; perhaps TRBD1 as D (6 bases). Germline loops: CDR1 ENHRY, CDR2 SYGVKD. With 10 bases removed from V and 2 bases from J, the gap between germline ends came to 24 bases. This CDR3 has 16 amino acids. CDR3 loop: CASSARQGSIAYEQYF. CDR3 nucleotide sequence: TGTGCCAGCAGCGCCCGTCAGGGGTCGATAGCCTACGAGCAGTACTTC.

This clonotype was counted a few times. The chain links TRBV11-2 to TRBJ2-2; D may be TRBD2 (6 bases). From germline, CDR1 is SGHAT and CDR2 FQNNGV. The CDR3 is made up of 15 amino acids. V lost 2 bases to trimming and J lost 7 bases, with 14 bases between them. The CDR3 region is CASSLPHSGRGELFF. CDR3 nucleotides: TGTGCCAGCAGCTTACCACATAGCGGCCGCGGGGAGCTGTTTTTT.

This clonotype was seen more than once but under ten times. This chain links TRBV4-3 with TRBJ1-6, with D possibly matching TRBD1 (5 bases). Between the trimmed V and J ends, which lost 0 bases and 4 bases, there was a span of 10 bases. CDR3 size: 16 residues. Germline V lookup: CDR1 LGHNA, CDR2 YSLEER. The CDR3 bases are TGCGCCAGCAGCCAAGACCCGGGACGATATAATTCACCCCTCCACTTT. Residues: CASSQDPGRYNSPLHF.

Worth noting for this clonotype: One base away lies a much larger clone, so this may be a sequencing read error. CDR3 loop: CASSPMAGAGQEAFF. CDR3 coding DNA: TGTGCCAGCAGCCCGATGGCGGGGGCGGGACAGGAAGCTTTCTTT. The chain employs TRBV14 and TRBJ1-1, with TRBD1 identical over 7 bases. There are 15 residues in the CDR3. Germline V CDR1 and CDR2: SGHDN, FVKESK. The trim removed 4 bases at V and 8 bases at J, leaving 13 bases unmatched.

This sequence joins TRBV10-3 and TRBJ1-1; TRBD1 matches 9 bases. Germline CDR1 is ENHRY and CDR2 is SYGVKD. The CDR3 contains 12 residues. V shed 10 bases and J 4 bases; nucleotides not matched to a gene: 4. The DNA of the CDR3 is TGTGCCACCGAGGACAGGGGCACTGAAGCTTTCTTT. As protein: CATEDRGTEAFF.